These T cell receptor beta chains were read from a single sample in a study of cytomegalovirus exposure and HLA in healthy donors. Generated by immunoSEQ multiplex PCR, the TCRdb table keeps only in-frame clones and is missing some. Altogether 55,000 to 70,000 clones are present, around 90% being singletons, with the ten largest covering 3.1%. The sample was PBMCs. These receptors were collected from a man between 18 and 29 years old in good health and CMV-seronegative. The CDR3 runs from the conserved cysteine through the conserved F or W. The D gene is left open where the match is weak. Clone size is given for some rows only: seen once, a few or many times, or a class if the clone is expanded.

d_call j_call v_call clone_size cdr3_nt cdr3_aa
NA TRBJ1-2 TRBV7-2 NA TGTGCCAGCACCCGCGGGTGGGGAGACTATGGCTACACCTTC CASTRGWGDYGYTF
TRBD1 TRBJ1-1 TRBV5-1 NA TGCGCCAGCACCCGACAGGGGGCGCAGAACACTGAAGCTTTCTTT CASTRQGAQNTEAFF
NA TRBJ2-7 TRBV5-3 NA TGTGCCAGAAGCTTGGAACGGGGAACCTACGAGCAGTACTTC CARSLERGTYEQYF
NA TRBJ1-2 TRBV30 NA TGTGCCTGGAACAGGGCAGCTAACTATGGCTACACCTTC CAWNRAANYGYTF
TRBD1 TRBJ1-2 TRBV4-3 NA TGCGCCAGCAGCTCAGCCGGGACAGGCATTTATGGCTACACCTTC CASSSAGTGIYGYTF
NA TRBJ2-1 TRBV7-3 NA TGTGCCACCTGGCCTTTCTCAAATGAGCAGTTCTTC CATWPFSNEQFF
NA TRBJ1-2 TRBV2 NA TGTGCCACAGGGCAGGGGAACTATGGCTACACCTTC CATGQGNYGYTF
NA TRBJ2-7 TRBV5-5 NA TGTGCCAGCAGCTCTCTAACAGGGTCCTACGAGCAGTACTTC CASSSLTGSYEQYF
TRBD2 TRBJ2-2 TRBV2 few TGTGCCACCGGGGGGGGACGCACCGGGGAGCTGTTTTTT CATGGGRTGELFF
NA TRBJ2-7 TRBV5-8 NA TGTGCCCGCTTAGGAGCGGCACATCGCTACGAGCAGTACTTC CARLGAAHRYEQYF
NA TRBJ2-3 TRBV11-3 NA TGTGCCAGCAGCTTTGGAGTGATGGGAGATACGCAGTATTTT CASSFGVMGDTQYF
NA TRBJ2-1 TRBV7-9 NA TGTGCCAGCAGCATACAGGTTTCCTACAATGAGCAGTTCTTC CASSIQVSYNEQFF
TRBD2 TRBJ2-3 TRBV5-1 NA TGCGCCAGCAGCCGGGGTAGCGGGACTGGCACAGATACGCAGTATTTT CASSRGSGTGTDTQYF
TRBD1 TRBJ2-1 TRBV9 NA TGTGCCAGCAGCGCCGGGGGACAGGGACGGCCGGTTTTGTTCTTC CASSAGGQGRPVLFF
NA TRBJ2-2 TRBV5-4 NA TGTGCCAGCAGCTTGTTAAACACCGGGGAGCTGTTTTTT CASSLLNTGELFF
NA TRBJ2-5 TRBV18 NA TGTGCCAGCTCACCCCGGACAGAAGAGACCCAGTACTTC CASSPRTEETQYF
TRBD1 TRBJ1-2 TRBV28 NA TGTGCCAGTTCTACCAGGGGGGAGGGCTACACCTTC CASSTRGEGYTF
TRBD2 TRBJ2-7 TRBV6-1 NA TGTGCCAGCAGTGATGGGACTAGCGGGAGTCACGAGCAGTACTTC CASSDGTSGSHEQYF
TRBD1 TRBJ2-4 TRBV13 NA TGTGCCAGCAGCCTAAGGACAGGGGGTCTTTTGGCCAAAAACATTCAGTACTTC CASSLRTGGLLAKNIQYF
TRBD2 TRBJ2-1 TRBV7-6 NA TGTGCCAGCAGCTTGAGAAGCGGCCTAGCGGCAGACTACAATGAGCAGTTCTTC CASSLRSGLAADYNEQFF
NA TRBJ2-1 TRBV28 NA TGTGCCGGGGGGAACAATGAGCAGTTCTTC CAGGNNEQFF
TRBD2 TRBJ2-1 TRBV19 NA TGTGCCAGTAGCCAAGTCGCTAGCGGGAGCAATGAGCAGTTCTTC CASSQVASGSNEQFF
NA TRBJ1-5 TRBV18 NA TGTGCCAGCTCACTCGCCTCAGGATTAATGTTTCAGCCCCAGCATTTT CASSLASGLMFQPQHF
TRBD1 TRBJ1-2 TRBV13 once TGTGCCAGCAGCTTAAACCTCGACAGGGGCTCTAACTATGGCTACACCTTC CASSLNLDRGSNYGYTF
TRBD1 TRBJ1-4 TRBV5-5 NA TGTGCCAGCACATTTAGGGGACAGCAAAATGAAAAACTGTTTTTT CASTFRGQQNEKLFF
TRBD1 TRBJ2-7 TRBV18 NA TGTGCCAGCTCACAAGGCAGGGGGAACAACTACGAGCAGTACTTC CASSQGRGNNYEQYF
TRBD1 TRBJ2-1 TRBV28 NA TGTGCTTCCCGGACAGGGGGGTACAATGAGCAGTTCTTC CASRTGGYNEQFF
NA TRBJ2-7 TRBV9 NA TGTGCCAGCAGCGTTGGACAGACATCCTACGAGCAGTACTTC CASSVGQTSYEQYF
TRBD2 TRBJ2-7 TRBV28 NA TGTGCCAGCATTGGGGGGGGAGCATTCTACGAGCAGTACTTC CASIGGGAFYEQYF
NA TRBJ1-5 TRBV19 NA TGTGCCAGTAAGACAGTCTCGAATCAGCCCCAGCATTTT CASKTVSNQPQHF
TRBD1 TRBJ2-4 TRBV18 NA TGTGCCAGCTCACCACAGGGGGCTGCCAAAAACATTCAGTACTTC CASSPQGAAKNIQYF
TRBD2 TRBJ2-1 TRBV30 NA TGTGCCGGGACTAGCGGGAACTCCTACAATGAGCAGTTCTTC CAGTSGNSYNEQFF
NA TRBJ1-2 TRBV20-1 few TGCAGTGCCAGCTATGGCTACACCTTC CSASYGYTF
NA TRBJ2-1 TRBV4-1 once TGCGCCAGCAGCCACCTCGGGTTTGACAATGAGCAGTTCTTC CASSHLGFDNEQFF
NA TRBJ2-2 TRBV2 NA TGTGCCAGCGAGACGGGACTCCGAAACACCGGGGAGCTGTTTTTT CASETGLRNTGELFF
NA TRBJ1-4 TRBV7-3 NA TGTGCCAAAGACGACGGGAATGAAAAACTGTTTTTT CAKDDGNEKLFF
TRBD1 TRBJ2-7 TRBV5-6 NA TGTGCCAGCAGCCCCTCGGACAGGGGGTTCTACGAGCAGTACTTC CASSPSDRGFYEQYF
NA TRBJ1-2 TRBV2 NA TGTGCCAGCAGTCGGGGGGGCGAGGTCTATGGCTACACCTTC CASSRGGEVYGYTF
NA TRBJ1-1 TRBV19 NA TGTGCCAGTAGTAGACAGAAGGGGACTGAAGCTTTCTTT CASSRQKGTEAFF
NA TRBJ2-7 TRBV27 NA TGTGCCAGCAGTTTCTCCAGACAGGTCTCCAACTACGAGCAGTACTTC CASSFSRQVSNYEQYF